These T cell receptor beta chains were read from a single sample in a study of CD8+ T cells in alopecia areata. The method was immunoSEQ multiplex PCR; TCRdb's version includes in-frame clones alone and lacks a portion of them. The sample has fewer than 200,000 clones, approximately 59% seen once; the top ten hold around 16%. The source material was CD4+ T cells sorted from blood, sampled between weeks 55 and 65, from a patient treated with tofacitinib. The receptors derive from a human donor with alopecia areata. CDR3s include the opening cysteine and the closing phenylalanine or tryptophan. The order of the fields is clone size, V gene, D gene, J gene, CDR3 DNA, CDR3 protein. The D gene is left open where the match is weak. Some rows mark clone size as missing; the rest say once, few, many or name a class of expanded clone.

-	TRBV5-1	TRBD1	TRBJ2-7	TGCGCCAGCAGCAAACCGGGACAGGGGGCGTTCAACGAGCAGTACTTC	CASSKPGQGAFNEQYF
once	TRBV2	TRBD1	TRBJ1-5	TGTGCCAGCAGTTCGGACAGGGGAAGAAATCAGCCCCAGCATTTT	CASSSDRGRNQPQHF
few	TRBV29-1	-	TRBJ1-2	TGCAGCGCTGTGTGGGGGATGGGCTACACCTTC	CSAVWGMGYTF
-	TRBV5-6	-	TRBJ2-7	TGTGCCAGCAGCTTTGGTCGAGGTCCCCAACGAGGCTTC	CASSFGRGPQRGF
few	TRBV25-1	-	TRBJ2-7	TGTGCCAGCAGTGACCCTACTACAAAAACCTACGAGCAGTACTTC	CASSDPTTKTYEQYF
-	TRBV7-6	-	TRBJ1-2	TGTGCCAGCAGCTTAGCGAAGGGAAGCTATGGCTACACCTTC	CASSLAKGSYGYTF
-	TRBV2	-	TRBJ1-2	TGTGCCAGCAGTAATGACAGGTACTATGGCTACACCTTC	CASSNDRYYGYTF
-	TRBV7-9	-	TRBJ1-3	TGTGCCAGCAGCCGCCAGGGAGCGGATGGAAACACCATATATTTT	CASSRQGADGNTIYF
-	TRBV2	-	TRBJ2-3	TGTGCCAGCAATATGGGGGGAATAGATACGCAGTATTTT	CASNMGGIDTQYF
few	TRBV5-1	TRBD1	TRBJ1-4	TGCGCCAGCAGAGGGGCGGGACAGGGCGGTGAAAAACTGTTTTTT	CASRGAGQGGEKLFF
few	TRBV29-1	-	TRBJ1-1	TGCAGCGTTGAAGACAGAGGGAACACTGAAGCTTTCTTT	CSVEDRGNTEAFF
once	TRBV4-2	-	TRBJ2-7	TGTGCCAGCAGCCAAGGTGGGAGCGACTCCTACGAGCAGTACTTC	CASSQGGSDSYEQYF
-	TRBV4-1	TRBD1	TRBJ2-1	TGCGCCAGCAGCCAAACAGGGGGCGGTTTGGGAGTCAATGAGCAGTTCTTC	CASSQTGGGLGVNEQFF
-	TRBV6-5	-	TRBJ1-4	TGTGCCAGCAGTTACTACGGGACGGGTGAAAAACTGTTTTTT	CASSYYGTGEKLFF
-	TRBV30	-	TRBJ1-1	TGTGCCTGGAGAAAAGACACTTTGAACACTGAAGCTTTCTTT	CAWRKDTLNTEAFF
-	TRBV12-5	-	TRBJ1-2	TGTGCTAGTGGTTTGACCCAGGGGAACGGAATTTATGGCTACACCTTC	CASGLTQGNGIYGYTF
-	TRBV30	-	TRBJ2-2	TGTGCCTGGATCAGCCCGAACACCGGGGAGCTGTTTTTT	CAWISPNTGELFF
-	TRBV5-4	-	TRBJ2-3	TGTGCCAGCAGCTTGCCCCAGGGCGGGGTTGCAGATACGCAGTATTTT	CASSLPQGGVADTQYF
-	TRBV6-5	-	TRBJ2-4	TGTGCCAGCAGTTACTCGCATGGGTCGGCCAAAAACATTCAGTACTTC	CASSYSHGSAKNIQYF
few	TRBV29-1	-	TRBJ2-7	TGCAGCGCGGGAAGAGCTTGGGCAGGACCCAAGTGGGAGCAGTACTTC	CSAGRAWAGPKWEQYF
-	TRBV7-7	-	TRBJ2-5	TGTGCCAGCAGCTTAGCGGGGCGGCAAGAGACCCAGTACTTC	CASSLAGRQETQYF
-	TRBV27	TRBD1	TRBJ1-1	TGTGCCAGCAGTAGGGGACAGATGACTGAAGCTTTCTTT	CASSRGQMTEAFF
-	TRBV19	TRBD1	TRBJ1-1	TGTGCCAGTAGTTCAACCAGGGGGTCTGAAGCTTTCTTT	CASSSTRGSEAFF
-	TRBV29-1	-	TRBJ2-3	TGCAGCGCGGTGGGTCCAGGGAGCACAGATACGCAGTATTTT	CSAVGPGSTDTQYF
-	TRBV29-1	-	TRBJ1-2	TGCAGCGTTGAAAGTCCAGGGGCGCACTATGGCTACACCTTC	CSVESPGAHYGYTF
-	TRBV27	-	TRBJ2-3	TGTGCCAGCAGTTCACGGCCCGGGGATACGCAGTATTTT	CASSSRPGDTQYF
-	TRBV11-2	-	TRBJ2-1	TGTGCCAGCAGCTTAGATCCGAAGGGGCTAATTGAGTTCTTC	CASSLDPKGLIEFF
few	TRBV7-9	-	TRBJ2-5	TGTGCCAGCAGCTTAAAGGGAGAAGGGACCCAGTACTTC	CASSLKGEGTQYF
few	TRBV4-2	TRBD2	TRBJ2-1	TGTGCCAGCAGCCAAGTCGGAAGCGGGGGGAGGAATGAGCAGTTCTTC	CASSQVGSGGRNEQFF
-	TRBV5-6	-	TRBJ1-2	TGTGCCAGCAGCTTCACGGGGTCTTCTAGCTATGGCTACACCTTC	CASSFTGSSSYGYTF
-	TRBV29-1	-	TRBJ2-5	TGCAGCGTTGTAAGAAGTCAAGAGACCCAGTACTTC	CSVVRSQETQYF
-	TRBV6-5	TRBD1	TRBJ2-3	TGTGCCAGCAGCCACAGGGGCACCGTCACAGATACGCAGTATTTT	CASSHRGTVTDTQYF
-	TRBV10-3	TRBD2	TRBJ2-3	TGTGCCATCAGTGTCCGATTTGCCCAGCGGGGATCTAGCACAGATACGCAGTATTTT	CAISVRFAQRGSSTDTQYF
-	TRBV7-9	-	TRBJ1-5	TGTGCCAGCAGCTTGGGAGGGGATCAGCCCCAGCATTTT	CASSLGGDQPQHF
-	TRBV27	-	TRBJ1-2	TGTGCCAGCAGTTTTGCTGGGGACCTTGACTACACCTTC	CASSFAGDLDYTF
-	TRBV29-1	TRBD1	TRBJ1-1	TGCAGCGTTGTCTCGCCGGGACAGGGGGCAGGGGGCACTGAAGCTTTCTTT	CSVVSPGQGAGGTEAFF
-	TRBV7-9	-	TRBJ2-7	TGTGCCAGCGGGGAGGCCAGGAGTCCCTACGAGCAGTACTTC	CASGEARSPYEQYF
-	TRBV5-1	-	TRBJ2-7	TGCGCCAGCAGCTTGGGGGGCCACGAGCAGTACTTC	CASSLGGHEQYF
few	TRBV7-9	-	TRBJ1-2	TGTGCCAGCAGCCGCCTACAGGAAGCCTATGGCTACACCTTC	CASSRLQEAYGYTF
-	TRBV7-9	-	TRBJ1-1	TGTGCCAGCAGCTCCCAAGGCGCTGAAGCTTTCTTT	CASSSQGAEAFF
-	TRBV7-9	-	TRBJ1-5	TGTGCCAGCAGCAAGGGGTCGAGTCAGCCCCAGCATTTT	CASSKGSSQPQHF
few	TRBV11-2	-	TRBJ2-5	TGTGCCAGCAGCCCGACGTCGGGGGTCAAAGGGACCCAGTACTTC	CASSPTSGVKGTQYF
-	TRBV29-1	-	TRBJ2-3	TGCAGCGTTGTAGTGGCAGGGCACACAGATACGCAGTATTTT	CSVVVAGHTDTQYF
few	TRBV25-1	-	TRBJ2-7	TGTGCCAGCAGTCAGATGGGGGTTGAGCAGTACTTC	CASSQMGVEQYF
-	TRBV9	-	TRBJ2-5	TGTGCCAGCAGCGTCAGGGGGGCAGAGACCCAGTACTTC	CASSVRGAETQYF
-	TRBV20-1	-	TRBJ1-1	TGCAGTGCCGTTGGGAACACTGAAGCTTTCTTT	CSAVGNTEAFF
-	TRBV5-1	TRBD1	TRBJ1-2	TGCGCCAGCAGCTCCTTGACAGGGTACTATGGCTACACCTTC	CASSSLTGYYGYTF
-	TRBV6-5	-	TRBJ1-2	TGTGCCAGCAGGCAGGGGTCAGGTGGCTACACCTTC	CASRQGSGGYTF
few	TRBV19	-	TRBJ2-1	TGTGCCAGTAGTATAGTTTACAATGAGCAGTTCTTC	CASSIVYNEQFF
-	TRBV19	-	TRBJ2-4	TGTGCCAGTAGTACGGGAAGGGCACTTCAGTACTTC	CASSTGRALQYF
once	TRBV14	-	TRBJ1-2	TGTGCCAGCAGCCAAGAGAGAGGGCATGCCAACTATGGCTACACCTTC	CASSQERGHANYGYTF
few	TRBV5-6	-	TRBJ2-3	TGTGCCAGCAGTACGTCACAGGCGAGCACAGATACGCAGTATTTT	CASSTSQASTDTQYF
few	TRBV19	-	TRBJ2-2	TGTGCCAGTAGTATATGGCCCACCGGGGAGCTGTTTTTT	CASSIWPTGELFF
-	TRBV29-1	-	TRBJ2-7	TGCAGCGCCGCTCAAGTTGGACAATCCTACGAGCAGTACTTC	CSAAQVGQSYEQYF
few	TRBV5-6	TRBD1	TRBJ1-4	TGTGCCAGCAGCGCGACAGGACAGGTTATAAATGAAAAACTGTTTTTT	CASSATGQVINEKLFF
-	TRBV5-6	TRBD2	TRBJ2-7	TGTGCCAGCAGCATAGCGGGGGCCCTGTTCGAGCAGTACTTC	CASSIAGALFEQYF
-	TRBV25-1	TRBD1	TRBJ1-5	TGTGCCAGCAGTGCCGGACAGGGGGCCCTTTTGAGCAATCAGCCCCAGCATTTT	CASSAGQGALLSNQPQHF
few	TRBV6-1	-	TRBJ2-4	TGTGCCAGCAGTGAAACAGTTTTAGCCAAAAACATTCAGTACTTC	CASSETVLAKNIQYF